This T cell receptor beta chain stems from a study of T cells after yellow fever vaccination. Points from the study as a whole: A faster peak, day 5 versus 15, was reached by the weaker secondary response. High-abundance clonotypes from the bulk population could contaminate FACS-sorted repertoires.

TCRdb used MiXCR to reprocess the 5' RACE reads, holding one entry per CDR3 protein. Of under 700,000 distinct CDR3 sequences detected, around 17% appear once; the ten largest clones hold approximately 15%. This clonotype has a handful of counts. The antigen remains undetermined. This sequence was found in a man between 18 and 35 years old who received the YFV17D yellow fever vaccine. The sequencing here drew on PBMCs, taken 5 days after the first yellow fever vaccination.

CDR3 protein: CASSQGFNKDQPQHF. For the CDR3, the DNA is TGCGCCAGCAGCCAAGGCTTTAACAAAGATCAGCCCCAGCATTTT. The chain combines TRBV4-3 with TRBJ1-5; D is uncertain. Germline CDR1 and CDR2: LGHNA and YSLEER. The CDR3 loop spans 15 amino acids. The ends were cut back, 1 base at V and 5 bases at J, with 12 bases in the middle.